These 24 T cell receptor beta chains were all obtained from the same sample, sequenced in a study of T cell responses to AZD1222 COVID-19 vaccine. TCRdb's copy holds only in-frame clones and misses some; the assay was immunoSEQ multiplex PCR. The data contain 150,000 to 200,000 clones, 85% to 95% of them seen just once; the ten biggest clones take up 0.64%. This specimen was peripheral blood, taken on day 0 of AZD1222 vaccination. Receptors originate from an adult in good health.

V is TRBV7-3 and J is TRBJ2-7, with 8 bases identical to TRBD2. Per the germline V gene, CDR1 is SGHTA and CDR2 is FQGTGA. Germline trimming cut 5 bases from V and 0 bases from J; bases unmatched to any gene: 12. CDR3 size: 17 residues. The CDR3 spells CASSPQPLAESSYEQYF. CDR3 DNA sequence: TGTGCCAGCAGCCCCCAGCCACTAGCGGAGAGCTCCTACGAGCAGTACTTC.

Here the CDR3 DNA reads TGTGCCAGCAGCTTAGGAGGTGGACCCCAGCGGGAGGCTAACTACAATGAGCAGTTCTTC. Its protein is CASSLGGGPQREANYNEQFF. The chain links TRBV7-8 to TRBJ2-1; TRBD2 matches 9 bases. Germline-derived CDR1 and CDR2 are SGHVS and FQNEAQ. The CDR3 loop spans 20 amino acids. Trimming removed 1 base from V and 3 bases from J; junction bases left unmatched: 16. Full variable domain (outside the CDR3, taken from reference TRBV7-8 and TRBJ2-1): GAGVSQSPRYKVAKRGQDVALRCDPISGHVSLFWYQQALGQGPEFLTYFQNEAQLDKSGLPSDRFFAERPEGSVSTLKIQRTQQEDSAVYLCASSLGGGPQREANYNEQFFGPGTRLTVL.

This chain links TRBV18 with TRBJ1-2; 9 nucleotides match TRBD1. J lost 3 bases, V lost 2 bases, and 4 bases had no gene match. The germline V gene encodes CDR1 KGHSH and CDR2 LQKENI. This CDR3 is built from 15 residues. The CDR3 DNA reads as TGTGCCAGCTCACCAGAGGACAGGGGCTACTATGGCTACACCTTC. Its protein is CASSPEDRGYYGYTF. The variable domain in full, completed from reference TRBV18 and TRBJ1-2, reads NAGVMQNPRHLVRRRGQEARLRCSPMKGHSHVYWYRQLPEEGLKFMVYLQKENIIDESGMPKERFSAEFPKEGPSILRIQQVVRGDSAAYFCASSPEDRGYYGYTFGSGTRLTVV.

CDR3 sequence: CASSDGLAGVEQFF. Here the CDR3 DNA reads TGTGCCAGCAGCGATGGACTAGCGGGAGTTGAGCAGTTCTTC. The chain couples TRBV28 to TRBJ2-1; 13 bases agree with TRBD2. V was clipped by 6 bases and J by 9 bases; unmatched bases: 5. The CDR3 totals 14 residues. Germline assignment: CDR1 MDHEN and CDR2 SYDVKM.

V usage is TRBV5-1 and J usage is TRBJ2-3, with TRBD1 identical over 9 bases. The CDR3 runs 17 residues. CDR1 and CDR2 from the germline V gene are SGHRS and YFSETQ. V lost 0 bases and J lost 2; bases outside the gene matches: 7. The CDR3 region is CASSLAWGTGNTDTQYF. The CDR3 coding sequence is TGCGCCAGCAGCTTGGCCTGGGGGACAGGGAACACAGATACGCAGTATTTT.

The CDR3 loop is CASSIRDRVNTEAFF. CDR3 sequence (DNA): TGTGCCAGCAGCATCCGGGACAGGGTTAACACTGAAGCTTTCTTT. The chain combines TRBV5-4 with TRBJ1-1; 9 nucleotides match TRBD1. The germline V gene has CDR1 SGHNT and CDR2 YYREEE (reference sequence). CDR3 length: 15 residues. V lost 4 bases and J lost 2; bases outside the gene matches: 6.

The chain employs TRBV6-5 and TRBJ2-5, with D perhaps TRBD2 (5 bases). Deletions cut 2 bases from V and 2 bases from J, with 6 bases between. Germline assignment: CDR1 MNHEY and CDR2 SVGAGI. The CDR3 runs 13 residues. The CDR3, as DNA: TGTGCCAGCAGTTACAGCGGACAAGAGACCCAGTACTTC. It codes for CASSYSGQETQYF.

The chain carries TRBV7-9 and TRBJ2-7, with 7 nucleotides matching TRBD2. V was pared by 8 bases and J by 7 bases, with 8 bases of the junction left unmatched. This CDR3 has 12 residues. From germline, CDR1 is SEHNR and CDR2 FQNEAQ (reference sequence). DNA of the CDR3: TGTGCCAGCCGGACGGGCGGGGGTGAGCAGTACTTC. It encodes CASRTGGGEQYF.

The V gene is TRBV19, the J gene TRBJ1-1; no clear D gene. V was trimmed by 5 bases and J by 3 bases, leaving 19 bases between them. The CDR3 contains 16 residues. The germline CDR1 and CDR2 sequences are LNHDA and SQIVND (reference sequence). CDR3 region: CASSGPVVGWYTEAFF. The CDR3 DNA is TGTGCCAGTAGTGGCCCCGTGGTGGGGTGGTACACTGAAGCTTTCTTT.

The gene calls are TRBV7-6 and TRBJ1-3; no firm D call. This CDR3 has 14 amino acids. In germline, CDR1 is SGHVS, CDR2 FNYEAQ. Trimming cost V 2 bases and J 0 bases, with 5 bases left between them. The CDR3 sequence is CASSLTRSGNTIYF. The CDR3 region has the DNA TGTGCCAGCAGCTTAACACGCTCTGGAAACACCATATATTTT.

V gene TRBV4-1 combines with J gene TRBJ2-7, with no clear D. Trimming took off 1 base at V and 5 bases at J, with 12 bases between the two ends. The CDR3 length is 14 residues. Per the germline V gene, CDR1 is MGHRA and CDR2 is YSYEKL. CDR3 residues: CASSQVQGIHEQYF. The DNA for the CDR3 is TGCGCCAGCAGCCAAGTACAAGGGATCCACGAGCAGTACTTC.

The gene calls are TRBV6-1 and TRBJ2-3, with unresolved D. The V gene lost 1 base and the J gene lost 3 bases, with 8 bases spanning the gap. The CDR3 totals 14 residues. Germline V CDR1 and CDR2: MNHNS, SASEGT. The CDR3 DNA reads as TGTGCCAGCAGTGAAGGGGCGAGGACAGATACGCAGTATTTT. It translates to CASSEGARTDTQYF.

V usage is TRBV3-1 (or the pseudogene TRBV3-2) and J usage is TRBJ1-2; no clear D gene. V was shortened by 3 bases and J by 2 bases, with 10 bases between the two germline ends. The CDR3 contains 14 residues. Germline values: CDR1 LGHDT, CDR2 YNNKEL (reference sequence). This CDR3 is CASSQGRHNYGYTF. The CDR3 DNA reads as TGTGCCAGCAGCCAGGGCAGACACAACTATGGCTACACCTTC.

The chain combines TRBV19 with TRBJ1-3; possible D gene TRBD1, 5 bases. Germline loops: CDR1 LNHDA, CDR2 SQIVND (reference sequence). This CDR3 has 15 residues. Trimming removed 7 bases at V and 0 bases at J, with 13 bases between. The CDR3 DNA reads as TGTGCCAGTAAAGGGGAAGGGTTCTCTGGAAACACCATATATTTT. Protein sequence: CASKGEGFSGNTIYF.

The CDR3 reads CASSQDLVGNQPQHF. The CDR3 nucleotides are TGTGCCAGCAGCCAAGATCTGGTGGGGAATCAGCCCCAGCATTTT. This chain uses TRBV3-1 (or the pseudogene TRBV3-2) with TRBJ1-5; D gene uncertain. The CDR3 length is 15 residues. Per germline, CDR1 LGHDT and CDR2 YNNKEL (reference sequence). The V end was cut by 0 bases, the J end by 4 bases, with 10 bases between.

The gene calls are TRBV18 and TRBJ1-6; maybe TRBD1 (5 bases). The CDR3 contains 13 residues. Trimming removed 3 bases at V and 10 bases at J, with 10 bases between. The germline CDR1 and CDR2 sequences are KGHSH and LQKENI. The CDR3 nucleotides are TGTGCCAGCTCACCCTCGGGGCCCTCACCCCTCCACTTT. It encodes CASSPSGPSPLHF.

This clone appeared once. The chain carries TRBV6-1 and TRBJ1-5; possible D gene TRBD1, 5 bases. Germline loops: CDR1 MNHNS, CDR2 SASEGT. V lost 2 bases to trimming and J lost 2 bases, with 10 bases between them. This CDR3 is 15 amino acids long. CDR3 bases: TGTGCCAGCAGTGAAACCCGGGACGGCAATCAGCCCCAGCATTTT. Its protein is CASSETRDGNQPQHF.

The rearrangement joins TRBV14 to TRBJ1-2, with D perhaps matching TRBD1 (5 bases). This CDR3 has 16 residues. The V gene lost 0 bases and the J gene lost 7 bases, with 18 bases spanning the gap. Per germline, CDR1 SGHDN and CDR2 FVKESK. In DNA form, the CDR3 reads TGTGCCAGCAGCCAAGAAGGTGGAGGCAGGGTGGGTGGCTACACCTTC. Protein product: CASSQEGGGRVGGYTF.

This CDR3 reads CASSSPGARNQPQHF. CDR3 DNA sequence: TGTGCCAGCAGTTCCCCAGGGGCGCGCAATCAGCCCCAGCATTTT. The rearrangement uses TRBV28 and TRBJ1-5; D is possibly TRBD1 (6 bases). CDR1 is MDHEN and CDR2 is SYDVKM in the germline V gene. This CDR3 region has 15 residues. V lost 4 bases and J 2 bases, leaving 12 bases between the germline ends.

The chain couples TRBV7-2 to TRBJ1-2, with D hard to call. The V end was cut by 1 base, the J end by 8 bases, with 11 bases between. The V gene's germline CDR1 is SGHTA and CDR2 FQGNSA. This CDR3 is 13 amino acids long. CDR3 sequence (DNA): TGTGCCAGCAGCTTAGGAGGCCTTGGGGGCTACACCTTC. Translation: CASSLGGLGGYTF.

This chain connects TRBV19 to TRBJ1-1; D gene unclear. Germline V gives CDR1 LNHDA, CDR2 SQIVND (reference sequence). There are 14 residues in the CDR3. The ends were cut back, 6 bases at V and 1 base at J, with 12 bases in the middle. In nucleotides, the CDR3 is TGTGCCAGTAGATTCGGACGGAGGAACACTGAAGCTTTCTTT. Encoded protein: CASRFGRRNTEAFF.

The CDR3 here is CASSRTVRGLDGYTF. CDR3 nucleotide sequence: TGTGCCAGCAGTCGTACGGTCAGGGGGCTTGATGGCTACACCTTC. V and J are TRBV6-5 and TRBJ1-2, with 8 positions matching TRBD1. This CDR3 region has 15 residues. CDR1 and CDR2 from the germline V gene are MNHEY and SVGAGI. Trimming removed 5 bases from V and 6 bases from J; junction bases left unmatched: 11.

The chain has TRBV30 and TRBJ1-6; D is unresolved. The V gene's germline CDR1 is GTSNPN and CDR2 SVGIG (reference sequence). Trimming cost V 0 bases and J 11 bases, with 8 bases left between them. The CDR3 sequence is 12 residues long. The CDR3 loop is CAWSVQDPPLHF. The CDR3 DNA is TGTGCCTGGAGTGTACAAGACCCACCCCTCCACTTT.

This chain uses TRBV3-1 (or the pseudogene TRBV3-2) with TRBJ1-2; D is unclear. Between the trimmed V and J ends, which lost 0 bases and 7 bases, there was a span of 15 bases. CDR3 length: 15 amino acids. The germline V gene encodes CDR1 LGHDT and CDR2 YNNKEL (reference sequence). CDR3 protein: CASSQEPRVLGGYTF. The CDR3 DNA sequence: TGTGCCAGCAGCCAAGAACCGAGGGTTCTCGGTGGCTACACCTTC.